The present TCR beta chain was sequenced within a study of identical twins. Study outcomes and limitations: Invariant MAIT and iNKT cells could partly confound zero-insertion analyses. Conclusions came from cross-sectional statistical analysis, not from following the same donors. Insertions were reduced in abundant cord blood beta clonotypes but not in memory repertoires.

V lost 4 bases, J lost 2 bases, and 11 bases lay in between. CDR3 size: 14 residues. Germline V lookup: CDR1 SEHNR, CDR2 FQNEAQ (reference sequence). TCRdb itself ran the 5' RACE reads through MiXCR, one entry per CDR3 protein. The profile shows about 160,000 distinct CDR3 sequences, roughly 3.3% of them singletons. This clonotype was detected many times. The antigen is unknown. Source material: memory T cells sorted from blood. The TCR was taken from a man aged 18 to 30 in good health. The rearrangement uses TRBV7-9 and TRBJ1-2; maybe TRBD1 (6 bases). The CDR3 DNA reads TGTGCCAGCAGCTGGGGACAAGAAAACTATGGCTACACCTTC. Its protein is CASSWGQENYGYTF.